These 3 T cell receptor beta chains came from one sample sequenced in a study of shared clonotypes between healthy human individuals. Here immunoSEQ multiplex PCR was the method, and the copy in TCRdb shows in-frame clones only, minus some. In the table there are about 510,000 clones, 79% of which are singletons. Material for sequencing was PBMCs. These receptor sequences come from a woman in her thirties or forties in good health. Some clones in this sample may be carry-over from other donors' samples.

This clone was counted between two and nine times. This sample also contains other DNA sequences that code for the same CDR3. V is TRBV6-4 and J is TRBJ1-1; the D is unclear. Per germline, CDR1 MRHNA and CDR2 SNTAGT. V was shortened by 0 bases and J by 2 bases, with 4 bases between the two germline ends. This CDR3 region has 13 residues. For the CDR3, the DNA is TGTGCCAGCAGTGACTCGGGCAACACTGAAGCTTTCTTT. Protein: CASSDSGNTEAFF.

This clone was observed a single time. The J gene is TRBJ2-3, the V gene TRBV6-1; maybe TRBD1 (5 bases). The CDR3 loop spans 15 amino acids. The V end was cut by 1 base, the J end by 6 bases, with 14 bases between. Germline V lookup: CDR1 MNHNS, CDR2 SASEGT. CDR3 DNA sequence: TGTGCCAGCAGTGAAGGAGGACATTGGACGGATACGCAGTATTTT. This encodes CASSEGGHWTDTQYF.

The chain has TRBV15 and TRBJ1-6; D may be TRBD1 (6 bases). The CDR3 contains 19 residues. V lost 0 bases to trimming and J lost 7 bases, with 22 bases between them. Per germline, CDR1 LNHNV and CDR2 YYDKDF (reference sequence). DNA of the CDR3: TGTGCCACCAGCAGAGATAGCATTGGACAGCCTTACTGGAATTCACCCCTCCACTTT. Translated: CATSRDSIGQPYWNSPLHF.